The T cell receptor (beta chain) described here comes from a study of neurological immune-mediated disorders. Study conclusions and caveats: The absence of shared CDR3 amino acid sequences among expanded clones across subjects suggests private repertoires in all groups.

Every sequencing run produced over 180 million TCR-beta sequences, and the sequences from any one run covered 15-18 subjects. A single record per CDR3 protein comes from TCRdb applying MiXCR to the 5' RACE reads. The sample contains about 55,000 distinct CDR3 sequences, about 4.2% of which appear only once. Germline V gives CDR1 DFQATT, CDR2 SNEGSKA (reference sequence). The CDR3 sequence is 12 residues long. V was pared by 0 bases and J by 6 bases, with 7 bases between. This clonotype is medium-sized in the sample. Its antigen is unidentified. The J gene is TRBJ2-3, the V gene TRBV20-1; no reliable D call. The TCR comes from a man aged 50-60 years with multiple sclerosis. Sequenced sample: PBMCs. In DNA, the CDR3 is TGCAGTGCTAGAGAGGCTTTGGATACGCAGTATTTT. This sequence encodes CSAREALDTQYF.